The entry below describes one T cell receptor (beta chain). These data are taken from a study of blood T cell repertoires in COVID-19. The germline gives CDR1 SQVTM, CDR2 ANQGSEA. The CDR3 loop spans 15 amino acids. After removal of 7 bases from V and 8 bases from J, the junction contained 16 bases not matched to a gene. Repertoires were generated with immunoSEQ multiplex PCR, while TCRdb's copy carries only in-frame clones and drops some. Of about 320,000 clones listed, around 86% are singletons. The chain has TRBV29-1 and TRBJ2-2, with 7 bases aligning to TRBD2. The sample taken for sequencing was PBMCs or T cells enriched from blood (not recorded which). The sequence derives from a man aged 55 to 69 who had recovered from COVID-19. As DNA, the CDR3 is TGCAGCGCCCAAACCAGCGGGGAGCCCCCTGGGGAGCTGTTTTTT. Encoded protein: CSAQTSGEPPGELFF.